A selection of T cell receptor beta chains follows, all from one sample in a study of regulatory T cells in long-lasting Graves disease. TCRdb independently ran MiXCR on the multiplex PCR reads; one entry per CDR3 protein. The repertoire holds some 250,000 distinct CDR3 sequences, with more than 15% as singletons. These records were also assigned to another study, of T cells in Graves' hyperthyroidism and ophthalmopathy.

Material: peripheral blood mononuclear cells (PBMCs), obtained at new diagnosis, from a patient treated with antithyroid drugs. The receptors were sampled from a woman aged 25 to 39 with Graves disease. Each CDR3 is given with its conserved first and last residue. A D gene is named only where the DNA matches it firmly. Expanded clones are given a class, and other clones once, few, many or no size at all.

d_gene: TRBD1
abundance: -
j_gene: TRBJ1-2
v_gene: TRBV3-1
CDR3aa: CASSQGTGVYGYTF
CDR3nt: TGTGCCAGCAGCCAAGGAACAGGGGTCTATGGCTACACCTTC

d_gene: TRBD1
abundance: once
j_gene: TRBJ1-1
v_gene: TRBV14
CDR3aa: CASSQVAGTGATEAFF
CDR3nt: TGTGCCAGCAGCCAAGTGGCCGGGACAGGGGCCACTGAAGCTTTCTTT

d_gene: -
abundance: many
j_gene: TRBJ2-2
v_gene: TRBV20-1
CDR3aa: CSAPHWSTGELFF
CDR3nt: TGCAGTGCGCCCCATTGGAGCACCGGGGAGCTGTTTTTT

d_gene: -
abundance: -
j_gene: TRBJ2-2
v_gene: TRBV24-1
CDR3aa: CATSASTGVGAGELFF
CDR3nt: TGTGCCACCAGTGCTTCCACAGGAGTTGGCGCGGGGGAGCTGTTTTTT

d_gene: -
abundance: many
j_gene: TRBJ1-2
v_gene: TRBV24-1
CDR3aa: CATSDGRGDGYTF
CDR3nt: TGTGCCACCAGTGATGGCAGGGGTGATGGCTACACCTTC

d_gene: -
abundance: many
j_gene: TRBJ2-7
v_gene: TRBV12-3/TRBV12-4
CDR3aa: CASSLGISYEQYF
CDR3nt: TGTGCCAGCAGTTTAGGGATTTCCTACGAGCAGTACTTC

d_gene: -
abundance: many
j_gene: TRBJ2-5
v_gene: TRBV5-1
CDR3aa: CASSFERETQYF
CDR3nt: TGCGCCAGCAGCTTCGAAAGGGAGACCCAGTACTTC

d_gene: -
abundance: many
j_gene: TRBJ2-2
v_gene: TRBV2
CDR3aa: CASMKGAGSTGELFF
CDR3nt: TGTGCCAGCATGAAAGGTGCGGGATCCACCGGGGAGCTGTTTTTT

d_gene: -
abundance: many
j_gene: TRBJ1-5
v_gene: TRBV2
CDR3aa: CASSRDHTRSQPQHF
CDR3nt: TGTGCCAGCAGCAGGGACCATACCAGGAGTCAGCCCCAGCATTTT

d_gene: -
abundance: many
j_gene: TRBJ1-2
v_gene: TRBV5-1
CDR3aa: CASSLEGPGGGYTF
CDR3nt: TGCGCCAGCAGCTTGGAGGGCCCTGGGGGCGGCTACACCTTC

d_gene: -
abundance: many
j_gene: TRBJ1-6
v_gene: TRBV5-1
CDR3aa: CASSPRTANNSPLHF
CDR3nt: TGCGCCAGCAGCCCACGGACAGCCAATAATTCACCCCTCCACTTT

d_gene: TRBD1
abundance: few
j_gene: TRBJ1-2
v_gene: TRBV20-1
CDR3aa: CMIQGLDYGHTF
CDR3nt: TGCATGATACAGGGGTTAGACTATGGCCACACCTTC

d_gene: TRBD1
abundance: -
j_gene: TRBJ1-2
v_gene: TRBV12-3/TRBV12-4
CDR3aa: CASRRDRGWGYTF
CDR3nt: TGTGCCAGCAGGCGGGACAGGGGATGGGGCTACACCTTC

d_gene: TRBD1
abundance: -
j_gene: TRBJ2-7
v_gene: TRBV4-2
CDR3aa: CASSQPGQGSTYEQYF
CDR3nt: TGTGCCAGCAGCCAACCCGGACAGGGAAGCACCTACGAGCAGTACTTC

d_gene: -
abundance: -
j_gene: TRBJ2-2
v_gene: TRBV4-2
CDR3aa: CASSQDSRRGNTGELFF
CDR3nt: TGTGCCAGCAGCCAAGACTCCAGGAGGGGTAACACCGGGGAGCTGTTTTTT

d_gene: -
abundance: many
j_gene: TRBJ2-7
v_gene: TRBV25-1
CDR3aa: CASSYGTYEQYF
CDR3nt: TGTGCCAGCAGCTACGGAACCTACGAGCAGTACTTC

d_gene: -
abundance: many
j_gene: TRBJ2-5
v_gene: TRBV11-3
CDR3aa: CASSPGQTNQETQYF
CDR3nt: TGTGCCAGCAGCCCAGGACAGACCAACCAAGAGACCCAGTACTTC

d_gene: -
abundance: many
j_gene: TRBJ1-6
v_gene: TRBV18
CDR3aa: CASSPQQRNSPLHF
CDR3nt: TGTGCCAGCTCACCACAACAGAGAAATTCACCCCTCCACTTT

d_gene: TRBD1
abundance: -
j_gene: TRBJ1-6
v_gene: TRBV7-9
CDR3aa: CASSLERYVRGLNSPLHF
CDR3nt: TGTGCCAGCAGCTTAGAACGATATGTCAGGGGGCTTAATTCACCCCTCCACTTT

d_gene: TRBD2
abundance: many
j_gene: TRBJ2-5
v_gene: TRBV12-3/TRBV12-4
CDR3aa: CASSSSGGWQETQYF
CDR3nt: TGTGCCAGCAGTTCGAGCGGGGGGTGGCAAGAGACCCAGTACTTC

d_gene: -
abundance: many
j_gene: TRBJ2-7
v_gene: TRBV19
CDR3aa: CASSISSTEAHILEQYF
CDR3nt: TGTGCCAGTAGTATTTCTTCGACGGAGGCGCATATTTTGGAGCAGTACTTC

d_gene: -
abundance: many
j_gene: TRBJ2-1
v_gene: TRBV29-1
CDR3aa: CSVEVQLQNEQFF
CDR3nt: TGCAGCGTTGAGGTACAGCTCCAAAATGAGCAGTTCTTC

d_gene: TRBD1
abundance: -
j_gene: TRBJ1-2
v_gene: TRBV6-1
CDR3aa: CASRTDRGRVYTF
CDR3nt: TGTGCCAGCAGGACGGACAGGGGGCGGGTCTACACCTTC

d_gene: TRBD1
abundance: many
j_gene: TRBJ2-7
v_gene: TRBV10-2
CDR3aa: CASSNPKDRPTGPYYEQYF
CDR3nt: TGCGCCAGTTCCAACCCCAAGGACAGGCCGACAGGACCCTATTACGAGCAGTACTTC

d_gene: -
abundance: many
j_gene: TRBJ1-2
v_gene: TRBV11-2
CDR3aa: CASSGLRGYTF
CDR3nt: TGTGCCAGCTCCGGGCTTCGCGGCTACACCTTC

d_gene: -
abundance: few
j_gene: TRBJ1-1
v_gene: TRBV20-1
CDR3aa: CSAAGVGEAFF
CDR3nt: TGCAGTGCTGCAGGGGTGGGTGAAGCTTTCTTT

d_gene: -
abundance: many
j_gene: TRBJ2-3
v_gene: TRBV5-8
CDR3aa: CASSFFADTQYF
CDR3nt: TGTGCCAGCAGCTTTTTTGCAGATACGCAGTATTTT

d_gene: TRBD2
abundance: -
j_gene: TRBJ2-3
v_gene: TRBV12-3/TRBV12-4
CDR3aa: CASSLAGGDGTDTQYF
CDR3nt: TGTGCCAGCAGTTTAGCGGGGGGGGATGGCACAGATACGCAGTATTTT

d_gene: TRBD1
abundance: many
j_gene: TRBJ1-1
v_gene: TRBV10-1
CDR3aa: CASSVRQGTTEAFF
CDR3nt: TGCGCCAGCAGTGTAAGACAGGGGACCACTGAAGCTTTCTTT

d_gene: TRBD1
abundance: many
j_gene: TRBJ1-5
v_gene: TRBV12-3/TRBV12-4
CDR3aa: CASSWDSSNQPQHF
CDR3nt: TGTGCCAGCAGTTGGGACAGTAGCAATCAGCCCCAGCATTTT

d_gene: -
abundance: many
j_gene: TRBJ2-7
v_gene: TRBV7-8
CDR3aa: CASSSDLTYEQYF
CDR3nt: TGTGCCAGCAGCTCTGATCTGACCTACGAGCAGTACTTC

d_gene: -
abundance: many
j_gene: TRBJ1-1
v_gene: TRBV2
CDR3aa: CASSESGYRMNTEAFF
CDR3nt: TGTGCCAGCAGTGAATCGGGGTACCGGATGAACACTGAAGCTTTCTTT

d_gene: -
abundance: many
j_gene: TRBJ2-3
v_gene: TRBV12-3/TRBV12-4
CDR3aa: CASRKQEDTQYF
CDR3nt: TGTGCCAGCAGAAAACAAGAAGATACGCAGTATTTT

d_gene: -
abundance: many
j_gene: TRBJ2-7
v_gene: TRBV28
CDR3aa: CASSLFAVSYEQYF
CDR3nt: TGTGCCAGCAGTTTATTCGCAGTTTCCTACGAGCAGTACTTC

d_gene: -
abundance: many
j_gene: TRBJ1-1
v_gene: TRBV7-2
CDR3aa: CASTLTGFSTEAFF
CDR3nt: TGTGCCAGCACCCTTACAGGTTTCAGCACTGAAGCTTTCTTT

d_gene: TRBD1
abundance: many
j_gene: TRBJ1-4
v_gene: TRBV11-2
CDR3aa: CASSFGTGVMTNEKLFF
CDR3nt: TGTGCCAGCAGCTTCGGGACAGGGGTAATGACTAATGAAAAACTGTTTTTT

d_gene: TRBD2
abundance: -
j_gene: TRBJ2-1
v_gene: TRBV19
CDR3aa: CASTYVSGGAGNEQFF
CDR3nt: TGTGCCAGTACCTACGTTAGCGGGGGGGCCGGGAATGAGCAGTTCTTC

d_gene: TRBD1
abundance: -
j_gene: TRBJ1-1
v_gene: TRBV4-1
CDR3aa: CASSQDSGQPWNTEAFF
CDR3nt: TGTGCCAGCAGCCAAGACTCGGGACAGCCGTGGAACACTGAAGCTTTCTTT

d_gene: -
abundance: many
j_gene: TRBJ1-6
v_gene: TRBV6-1
CDR3aa: CASRLSSNSPLHF
CDR3nt: TGTGCCAGCAGATTGAGTTCTAATTCACCCCTCCACTTT

d_gene: -
abundance: many
j_gene: TRBJ2-7
v_gene: TRBV12-3/TRBV12-4
CDR3aa: CASSFLDGDYEQYF
CDR3nt: TGTGCCAGCAGTTTCTTGGACGGGGACTACGAGCAGTACTTC

d_gene: TRBD2
abundance: many
j_gene: TRBJ2-7
v_gene: TRBV11-2
CDR3aa: CASSSPGLAGTTDYEQYF
CDR3nt: TGTGCCAGCAGCTCCCCGGGACTAGCGGGGACCACGGACTACGAGCAGTACTTC

d_gene: -
abundance: many
j_gene: TRBJ2-5
v_gene: TRBV6-1
CDR3aa: CASSEGVATSEETQYF
CDR3nt: TGTGCCAGCAGTGAAGGGGTAGCGACTTCCGAAGAGACCCAGTACTTC

d_gene: -
abundance: many
j_gene: TRBJ1-1
v_gene: TRBV6-2/TRBV6-3
CDR3aa: CASRDTGITTEAFF
CDR3nt: TGTGCCAGCAGAGATACAGGGATTACCACTGAAGCTTTCTTT

d_gene: -
abundance: many
j_gene: TRBJ1-1
v_gene: TRBV12-3/TRBV12-4
CDR3aa: CASTKRRQEAFF
CDR3nt: TGTGCCAGCACCAAAAGGCGGCAGGAAGCTTTCTTT

d_gene: -
abundance: many
j_gene: TRBJ2-3
v_gene: TRBV15
CDR3aa: CATWTVDSTDTQYF
CDR3nt: TGTGCCACCTGGACAGTAGATAGCACAGATACGCAGTATTTT

d_gene: -
abundance: many
j_gene: TRBJ1-1
v_gene: TRBV5-5
CDR3aa: CASSSVVGYTEAFF
CDR3nt: TGTGCCAGCAGCTCGGTTGTAGGGTACACTGAAGCTTTCTTT

d_gene: TRBD2
abundance: many
j_gene: TRBJ2-3
v_gene: TRBV20-1
CDR3aa: CSARGGYGGTDTQYF
CDR3nt: TGCAGTGCTAGGGGGGGGTACGGTGGCACAGATACGCAGTATTTT

d_gene: TRBD2
abundance: many
j_gene: TRBJ2-5
v_gene: TRBV7-9
CDR3aa: CASRLAGGPVETQYF
CDR3nt: TGTGCCAGCCGTCTAGCGGGGGGGCCGGTGGAGACCCAGTACTTC

d_gene: TRBD1
abundance: many
j_gene: TRBJ1-1
v_gene: TRBV6-5
CDR3aa: CASSSSGTGSTEAFF
CDR3nt: TGTGCCAGCAGTTCATCCGGGACAGGGAGCACTGAAGCTTTCTTT

d_gene: TRBD2
abundance: -
j_gene: TRBJ2-3
v_gene: TRBV20-1
CDR3aa: CSARVGLAGYTDTQYF
CDR3nt: TGCAGTGCTAGGGTGGGACTAGCGGGGTACACAGATACGCAGTATTTT

d_gene: -
abundance: few
j_gene: TRBJ2-4
v_gene: TRBV29-1
CDR3aa: CSVGGAGDIQYF
CDR3nt: TGCAGCGTTGGGGGGGCGGGAGACATTCAGTACTTC

d_gene: TRBD1
abundance: many
j_gene: TRBJ2-3
v_gene: TRBV7-9
CDR3aa: CASMGQAPDTQYF
CDR3nt: TGTGCCAGCATGGGACAGGCCCCCGATACGCAGTATTTT

d_gene: TRBD1
abundance: many
j_gene: TRBJ2-7
v_gene: TRBV2
CDR3aa: CASTDRGVDEQYF
CDR3nt: TGTGCCAGCACGGACAGGGGAGTTGACGAGCAGTACTTC

d_gene: -
abundance: many
j_gene: TRBJ1-2
v_gene: TRBV12-3/TRBV12-4
CDR3aa: CASSLLNYGYTF
CDR3nt: TGTGCCAGCAGTTTGTTGAACTATGGCTACACCTTC

d_gene: -
abundance: many
j_gene: TRBJ2-5
v_gene: TRBV11-1
CDR3aa: CASSLSPGWETQYF
CDR3nt: TGTGCCAGCAGCTTATCTCCGGGGTGGGAGACCCAGTACTTC

d_gene: TRBD2
abundance: few
j_gene: TRBJ2-5
v_gene: TRBV20-1
CDR3aa: CSARGSGGIREAQYF
CDR3nt: TGCAGTGCTAGAGGGAGCGGGGGAATAAGAGAGGCCCAGTACTTC

d_gene: TRBD1
abundance: -
j_gene: TRBJ1-2
v_gene: TRBV20-1
CDR3aa: CSAISGTGDNYGYTF
CDR3nt: TGCAGTGCTATCTCCGGGACAGGGGATAACTATGGCTACACCTTC

d_gene: TRBD2
abundance: few
j_gene: TRBJ2-2
v_gene: TRBV7-9
CDR3aa: CASRAGKNTGELFF
CDR3nt: TGTGCCAGCCGAGCGGGGAAAAACACCGGGGAGCTGTTTTTT

d_gene: TRBD1
abundance: many
j_gene: TRBJ1-2
v_gene: TRBV20-1
CDR3aa: CSASQGVDYGYTF
CDR3nt: TGCAGTGCCTCGCAGGGGGTAGACTATGGCTACACCTTC